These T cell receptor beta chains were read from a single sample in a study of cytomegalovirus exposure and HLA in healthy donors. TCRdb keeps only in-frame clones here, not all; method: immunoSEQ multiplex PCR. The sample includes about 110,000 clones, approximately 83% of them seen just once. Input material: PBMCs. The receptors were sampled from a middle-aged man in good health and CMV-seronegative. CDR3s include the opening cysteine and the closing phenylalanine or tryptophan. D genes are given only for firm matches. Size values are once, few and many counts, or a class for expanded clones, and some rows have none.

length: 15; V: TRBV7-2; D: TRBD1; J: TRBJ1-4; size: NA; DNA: TGTGCCAGCAGCCGCGACAGGGTAGCTAATGAAAAACTGTTTTTT; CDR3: CASSRDRVANEKLFF
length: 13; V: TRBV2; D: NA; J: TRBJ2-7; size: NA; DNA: TGTGCCAGCAGCGGGACTTCTCCCTACGAGCAGTACTTC; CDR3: CASSGTSPYEQYF
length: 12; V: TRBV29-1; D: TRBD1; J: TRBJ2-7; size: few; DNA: TGCAGCGTTGTCAGGGGGACCTACGAGCAGTACTTC; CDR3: CSVVRGTYEQYF
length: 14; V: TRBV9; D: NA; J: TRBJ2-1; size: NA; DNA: TGTGCCAGCAGCCCCTCTGGGCCAGCCGCGGAGCAGTTCTTC; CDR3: CASSPSGPAAEQFF
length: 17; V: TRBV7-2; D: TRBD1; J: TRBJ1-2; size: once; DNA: TGTGCCAGCAGCTTTAATTTTCGGGACAGGGCGAACTATGGCTACACCTTC; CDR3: CASSFNFRDRANYGYTF
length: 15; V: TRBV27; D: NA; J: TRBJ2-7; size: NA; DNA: TGTGCCAGCAGTTTATGGGGCGGAAAGGCGGCAGAGCAGTACTTC; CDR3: CASSLWGGKAAEQYF
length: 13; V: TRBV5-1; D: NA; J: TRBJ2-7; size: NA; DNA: TGCGCCAGCAGCTTGGGTCCCCGCTACGAGCAGTACTTC; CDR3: CASSLGPRYEQYF
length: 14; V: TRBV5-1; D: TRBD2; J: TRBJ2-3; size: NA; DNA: TGCGCCAGCAGCAAGGGACTAGAGGCAGATACGCAGTATTTT; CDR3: CASSKGLEADTQYF
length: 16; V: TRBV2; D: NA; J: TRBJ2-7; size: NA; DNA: TGTGCCAGCAGTGCCGGTTCAGGGGTCGGCTCCTACGAGCAGTACTTC; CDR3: CASSAGSGVGSYEQYF
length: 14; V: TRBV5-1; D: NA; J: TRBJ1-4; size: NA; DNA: TGCGCCAGCAGCTTGACAGCAACTAATGAAAAACTGTTTTTT; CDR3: CASSLTATNEKLFF
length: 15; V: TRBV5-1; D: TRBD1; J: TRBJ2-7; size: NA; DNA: TGCGCCAGCAGCTTGGGGACAGGGGTCTTTTACGAGCAGTACTTC; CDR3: CASSLGTGVFYEQYF
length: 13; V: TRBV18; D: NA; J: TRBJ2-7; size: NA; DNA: TGTGCCAGCTCACCATGGGCGAACCACGAGCAGTACTTC; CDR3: CASSPWANHEQYF
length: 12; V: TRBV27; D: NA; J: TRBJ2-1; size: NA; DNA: TGTGCCAGCAGTCCGACGGGGGATGAGCAGTTCTTC; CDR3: CASSPTGDEQFF
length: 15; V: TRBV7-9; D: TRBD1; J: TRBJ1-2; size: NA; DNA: TGTGCCAGCAGCCGGGACAGCAGTTCCTACTATGGCTACACCTTC; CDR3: CASSRDSSSYYGYTF
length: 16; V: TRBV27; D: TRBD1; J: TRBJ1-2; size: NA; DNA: TGTGCCAGCAGTTTACTTCCGGGACAGGGGGTAGAGCGCTACACCTTC; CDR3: CASSLLPGQGVERYTF
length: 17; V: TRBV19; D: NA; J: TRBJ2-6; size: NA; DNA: TGTGCCAGTAGTCCTCGGCCAGGGAACTCTGGGGCCAACGTCCTGACTTTC; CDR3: CASSPRPGNSGANVLTF
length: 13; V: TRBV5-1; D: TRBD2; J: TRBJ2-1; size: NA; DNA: TGCGCCAGCATACCACTAGCGGGGTATGAGCAGTTCTTC; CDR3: CASIPLAGYEQFF
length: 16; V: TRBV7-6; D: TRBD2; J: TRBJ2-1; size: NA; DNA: TGTGCCAGCAGCTTATCACTAGCGGACTCCTACAATGAGCAGTTCTTC; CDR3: CASSLSLADSYNEQFF
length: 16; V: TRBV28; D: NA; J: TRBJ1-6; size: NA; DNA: TGTGCCAGCAGTTTAGGGGTACGGACAGCAAATTCACCCCTCCACTTT; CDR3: CASSLGVRTANSPLHF
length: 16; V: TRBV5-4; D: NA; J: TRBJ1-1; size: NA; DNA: TGTGCCAGCAGCTTGCCCAAAGGACAGATGAACACTGAAGCTTTCTTT; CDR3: CASSLPKGQMNTEAFF
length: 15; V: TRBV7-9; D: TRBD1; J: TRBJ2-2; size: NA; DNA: TGTGCCAGCAGTCGGACAGGGAGGCTGCCCGGGGAGCTGTTTTTT; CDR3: CASSRTGRLPGELFF
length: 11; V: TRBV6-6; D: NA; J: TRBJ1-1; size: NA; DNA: TGTGCCAGCAGTTACGCGTTTGAAGCTTTCTTT; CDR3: CASSYAFEAFF
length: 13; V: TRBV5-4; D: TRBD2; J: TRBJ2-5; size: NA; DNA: TGTGCCAGCAGCAGGACGGGGGGAGAGACCCAGTACTTC; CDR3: CASSRTGGETQYF
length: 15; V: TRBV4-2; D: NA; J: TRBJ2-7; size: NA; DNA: TGTGCCAGCAGCCAAGAATCAGGGGCAAGGGACGAGCAGTACTTC; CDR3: CASSQESGARDEQYF
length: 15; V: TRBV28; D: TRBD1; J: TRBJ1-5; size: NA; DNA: TGTGCCAGCAGATCTGAGGGGGCCGGCAATCAGCCCCAGCATTTT; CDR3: CASRSEGAGNQPQHF
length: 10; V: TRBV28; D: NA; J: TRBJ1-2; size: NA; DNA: TGTGCCAGCAGCCGCGGGGGCTACACCTTC; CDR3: CASSRGGYTF
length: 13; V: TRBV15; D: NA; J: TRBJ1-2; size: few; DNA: TGTGCCACCAGCAGAGGGGTAGGGGAAGGCTACACCTTC; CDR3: CATSRGVGEGYTF
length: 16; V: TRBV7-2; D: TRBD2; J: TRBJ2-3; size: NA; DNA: TGTGCCAGCAGCTCCCTAGCGGGGGGGCCTTTACATACGCAGTATTTT; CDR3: CASSSLAGGPLHTQYF
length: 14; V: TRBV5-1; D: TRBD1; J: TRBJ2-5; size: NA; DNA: TGCGCCAGCAGCTTTGGACAGGTCCAAGAGACCCAGTACTTC; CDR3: CASSFGQVQETQYF
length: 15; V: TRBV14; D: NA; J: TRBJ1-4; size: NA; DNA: TGTGCCAGCAGCCAGGGTGGGGGACTTGGAGAAAAACTGTTTTTT; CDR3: CASSQGGGLGEKLFF
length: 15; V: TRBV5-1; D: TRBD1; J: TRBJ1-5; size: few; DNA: TGCGCCAGCAGCTTGGAGGGACAGAGCAATCAGCCCCAGCATTTT; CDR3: CASSLEGQSNQPQHF
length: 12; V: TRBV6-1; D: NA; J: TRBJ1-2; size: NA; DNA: TGTGCCAGCAGGCAGGCTAACTATGGCTACACCTTC; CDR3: CASRQANYGYTF
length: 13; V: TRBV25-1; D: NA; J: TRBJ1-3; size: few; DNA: TGTGCCAGCAGTGGCAGATCTGGAAACACCATATATTTT; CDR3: CASSGRSGNTIYF
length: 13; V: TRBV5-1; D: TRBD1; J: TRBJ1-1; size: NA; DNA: TGCGCCAGCAGCTTGGATGAAGGGGGCGAAACTTTCTTT; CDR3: CASSLDEGGETFF
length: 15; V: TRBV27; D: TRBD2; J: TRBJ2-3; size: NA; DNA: TGTGCCAGCAGTTTAGGCGGACTAGCGGGAATGACGCAGTATTTT; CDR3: CASSLGGLAGMTQYF
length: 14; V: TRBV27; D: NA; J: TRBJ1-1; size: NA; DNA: TGTGCCAGCACAGGAGCGGGGGGCTACACTGAAGCTTTCTTT; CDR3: CASTGAGGYTEAFF
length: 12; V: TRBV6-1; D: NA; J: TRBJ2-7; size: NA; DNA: TGTGCCAGCAATACTTTAAAATACGAGCAGTACTTC; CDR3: CASNTLKYEQYF
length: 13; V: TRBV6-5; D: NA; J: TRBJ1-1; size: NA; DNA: TGTGCCAGCAGTTACAAGGACTACACTGAAGCTTTCTTT; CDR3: CASSYKDYTEAFF
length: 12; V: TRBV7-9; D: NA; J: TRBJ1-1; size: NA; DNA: TGTGCCAGCAGCTCCAGGAACACTGAAGCTTTCTTT; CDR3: CASSSRNTEAFF
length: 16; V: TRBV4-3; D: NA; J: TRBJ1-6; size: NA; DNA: TGCGCCAGCAGACCTCGGAGGACCCAAACCAATTCACCCCTCCACTTT; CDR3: CASRPRRTQTNSPLHF
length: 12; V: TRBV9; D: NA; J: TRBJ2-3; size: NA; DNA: TGTGCCAGCAGCGCCACATCAGATACGCAGTATTTT; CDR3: CASSATSDTQYF
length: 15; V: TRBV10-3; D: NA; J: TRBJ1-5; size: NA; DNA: TGTGCCATCAGTGAGTCGACAGGACCGAATCAGCCCCAGCATTTT; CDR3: CAISESTGPNQPQHF
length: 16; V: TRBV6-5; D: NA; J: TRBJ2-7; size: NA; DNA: TGTGCCAGCAGTTACTCGAGAGGACTTAGCTCCTACGAGCAGTACTTC; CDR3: CASSYSRGLSSYEQYF
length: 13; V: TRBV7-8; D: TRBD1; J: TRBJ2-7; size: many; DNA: TGTGCCAGCGCCTCAGGACAGGCCTACGAGCAGTACTTC; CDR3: CASASGQAYEQYF
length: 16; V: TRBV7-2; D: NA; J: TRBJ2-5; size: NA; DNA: TGTGCCAGCAGCCCCTTGAGAGCTGTGTACCAAGAGACCCAGTACTTC; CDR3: CASSPLRAVYQETQYF
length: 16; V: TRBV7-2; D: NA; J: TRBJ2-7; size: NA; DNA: TGTGCCAGCGAAGACTATAGGGGGGGCTCGAGTATCGAGCAGTACTTC; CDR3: CASEDYRGGSSIEQYF
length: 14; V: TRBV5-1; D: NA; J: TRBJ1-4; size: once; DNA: TGCGCCAGCAGCTTCGGGAGTACTAATGAAAAACTGTTTTTT; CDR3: CASSFGSTNEKLFF
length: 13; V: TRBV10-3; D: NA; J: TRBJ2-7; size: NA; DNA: TGTGCCATCAGTCGGGGTGGGTCCTACGAGCAGTACTTC; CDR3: CAISRGGSYEQYF
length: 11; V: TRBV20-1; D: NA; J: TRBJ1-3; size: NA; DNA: TGCAGTGCTAGAGACAGAAACACCATATATTTT; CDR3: CSARDRNTIYF
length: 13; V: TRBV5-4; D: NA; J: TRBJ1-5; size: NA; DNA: TGTGCCAGCAGCAATTCAGGGGATCAGCCCCAGCATTTT; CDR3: CASSNSGDQPQHF
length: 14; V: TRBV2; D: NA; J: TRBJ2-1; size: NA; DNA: TGTGCCAGCAGTCCACAGATTTCAGGCAATGAGCAGTTCTTC; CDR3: CASSPQISGNEQFF
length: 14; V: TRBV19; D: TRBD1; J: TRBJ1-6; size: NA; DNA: TGTGCCAGCACCGGGACAGGGGTATCCCCACCCCTCCACTTT; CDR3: CASTGTGVSPPLHF
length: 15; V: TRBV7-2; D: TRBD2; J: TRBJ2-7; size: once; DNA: TGTGCCAGCAGCTTATTGGGCGGGAGCTCCTACGAGCAGTACTTC; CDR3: CASSLLGGSSYEQYF
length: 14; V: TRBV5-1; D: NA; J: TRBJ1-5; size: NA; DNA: TGCGCCAGCAAACGCGATGATAGCAATCAGCCCCAGCATTTT; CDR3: CASKRDDSNQPQHF
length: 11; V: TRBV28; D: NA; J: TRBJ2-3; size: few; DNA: TGTGCCACCCAGAACACAGATACGCAGTATTTT; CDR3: CATQNTDTQYF